Listed here are 11 T cell receptor beta chains from one sample, sequenced in a study of glioma-infiltrating T cells after dendritic cell vaccination. The table came from immunoSEQ multiplex PCR; TCRdb's copy has only in-frame clones and leaves some out. The repertoire holds roughly 100,000 clones, with around 81% as singletons. This sample comprised blood, obtained before dendritic cell vaccination. Receptors originate from a human donor with glioblastoma.

This clone was recorded only once. This rearrangement joins TRBV7-9 to TRBJ2-5; 9 nucleotides match TRBD1. Germline CDR1 is SEHNR and CDR2 is FQNEAQ (reference sequence). CDR3 length: 16 amino acids. The V segment lost 4 bases and the J segment 2 bases; nucleotides outside the gene matches: 8. CDR3 loop: CASSSHRGLSQETQYF. The DNA of the CDR3 is TGTGCCAGCAGCTCTCACAGGGGGCTATCTCAAGAGACCCAGTACTTC.

This clone appeared a single time. V usage is TRBV6-5 and J usage is TRBJ2-3; TRBD1 matches at 11 bases. The germline V gene encodes CDR1 MNHEY and CDR2 SVGAGI. CDR3 length: 14 residues. Trimming took 5 bases from V and 5 from J; bases not matched to a gene: 3. The CDR3 here is CASSEGTGGDTQYF. In nucleotides, the CDR3 is TGTGCCAGCAGTGAAGGGACAGGGGGAGATACGCAGTATTTT.

The J gene is TRBJ2-3, the V gene TRBV4-2; 9 bases line up with TRBD2. The germline gives CDR1 LGHNA, CDR2 YNFKEQ. V gave up 0 bases and J gave up 4 bases; unmatched junction bases: 11. This CDR3 is built from 18 residues. The CDR3, as DNA: TGTGCCAGCAGCCAAGATATCGCTAGCGGGGCAATAGCAGATACGCAGTATTTT. Translating it yields CASSQDIASGAIADTQYF.

This rearrangement joins TRBV7-2 to TRBJ2-7; 9 bases line up with TRBD1. Germline V gene lookup returns CDR1 SGHTA and CDR2 FQGNSA. There are 15 residues in the CDR3. After removal of 4 bases from V and 6 bases from J, the junction contained 10 bases not matched to a gene. The CDR3 nucleotides are TGTGCCAGCAGCTCTCCCTCCGGGACAGGGACCGAGCAGTACTTC. It is translated as CASSSPSGTGTEQYF. Combining the CDR3 with reference TRBV7-2 and TRBJ2-7 gives the whole variable domain GAGVSQSPSNKVTEKGKDVELRCDPISGHTALYWYRQSLGQGLEFLIYFQGNSAPDKSGLPSDRFSAERTGGSVSTLTIQRTQQEDSAVYLCASSSPSGTGTEQYFGPGTRLTVT.

The rearrangement joins TRBV19 to TRBJ1-5, with no clear D. CDR1 is LNHDA and CDR2 is SQIVND in the germline V gene (reference sequence). Trimming pared 5 bases from V and 7 bases from J, leaving 12 bases between. This CDR3 is 13 amino acids long. CDR3 sequence (DNA): TGTGCCAGTAGTCAGGACGGCGGGCAGCCCCAGCATTTT. Translating gives CASSQDGGQPQHF.

The rearrangement joins TRBV9 to TRBJ2-3, with D unclear. V was shortened by 5 bases and J by 4 bases, with 14 bases between the two germline ends. The CDR3 has 14 amino acids. CDR1 SGDLS and CDR2 YYNGEE come from the germline V gene. This CDR3 is CASSEALPPDTQYF. The CDR3 DNA reads TGTGCCAGCAGTGAAGCCCTACCCCCAGATACGCAGTATTTT.

This clone was counted a single time. This sequence joins TRBV6-5 and TRBJ2-1, with D possibly matching TRBD1 (6 bases). Germline CDR1 MNHEY, CDR2 SVGAGI. V lost 0 bases and J lost 7, with 10 bases in between. The CDR3 extends over 14 amino acids. CDR3 in amino acids: CASSYSGTQNEQFF. In DNA, the CDR3 is TGTGCCAGCAGTTACTCCGGGACACAGAATGAGCAGTTCTTC.

On this clone itself: The sample has other DNA sequences that encode this CDR3 too. The chain has TRBV15 and TRBJ2-5; possibly TRBD2 for D (5 bases). CDR3 length equals 13 residues. With 0 bases removed from V and 5 bases from J, the gap between germline ends came to 7 bases. The germline CDR1 and CDR2 sequences are LNHNV and YYDKDF (reference sequence). CDR3 protein: CATSRDPGETQYF. The CDR3 nucleotides read TGTGCCACCAGCAGAGACCCGGGGGAGACCCAGTACTTC.

The chain recombines TRBV10-1 with TRBJ2-5; D perhaps matches TRBD2 (6 bases). CDR3 length: 19 amino acids. From germline, CDR1 is WNHNN and CDR2 SYGVQD (reference sequence). Trimming took off 8 bases at V and 5 bases at J, with 33 bases between the two ends. The CDR3 region is CASLIPVGTSGRKGETQYF. The CDR3 DNA follows: TGCGCCAGCCTAATTCCAGTAGGGACTTCAGGCCGTAAGGGGGAGACCCAGTACTTC.

CDR3 nucleotides: TGCGCCAGCAGCCAATGGGGGGACACTGAAGCTTTCTTT. Protein product: CASSQWGDTEAFF. The rearrangement joins TRBV4-3 to TRBJ1-1, with D perhaps TRBD1 (5 bases). This CDR3 has 13 residues. Deletions cut 2 bases from V and 3 bases from J, with 7 bases between. In germline, CDR1 is LGHNA, CDR2 YSLEER.

The rearrangement joins TRBV4-3 to TRBJ2-4, with 7 bases identical to TRBD2. Germline values: CDR1 LGHNA, CDR2 YSLEER. The CDR3 contains 14 residues. V gave up 0 bases and J gave up 8 bases; unmatched junction bases: 4. The CDR3 sequence is CASSQDGGVDIQYF. The CDR3 DNA is TGCGCCAGCAGCCAAGATGGGGGGGTGGACATTCAGTACTTC.